Each of the 9 T cell receptor beta chains below was sequenced from the same sample in a study of T cells after yellow fever vaccination. Using its own MiXCR run on the 5' RACE reads, TCRdb lists one record per CDR3 protein. The sample consists of 300,000 to 350,000 distinct CDR3 sequences, roughly 4.3% of them appearing once. Here the sequenced sample was PBMCs, taken 5 days after the yellow fever booster vaccination. These receptors all stem from a man between 18 and 29 years old who received the YFV17D yellow fever vaccine.

This chain uses TRBV14 with TRBJ2-1, with 11 bases lining up with TRBD2. The CDR3 spans 18 residues. Unmatched junction bases numbered 13, after V lost 0 bases and J lost 9 bases. In germline, CDR1 is SGHDN, CDR2 FVKESK. CDR3 protein: CASSQDFFATSGVLEQFF. In DNA, the CDR3 is TGTGCCAGCAGCCAAGATTTCTTCGCGACTAGCGGGGTACTTGAGCAGTTCTTC.

This chain links TRBV5-1 with TRBJ1-6; no clear D. This CDR3 is 14 amino acids long. Germline V gives CDR1 SGHRS, CDR2 YFSETQ. V lost 2 bases and J lost 5, with 8 bases in between. The CDR3 protein is CASSLLYDNSPLHF. The CDR3 DNA is TGCGCCAGCAGCTTACTCTACGATAATTCACCCCTCCACTTT.

A few counts support this clonotype. The chain uses TRBV20-1 and TRBJ2-7, with D unresolved. The germline CDR1 and CDR2 sequences are DFQATT and SNEGSKA (reference sequence). The CDR3 covers 12 residues. Trimming took off 5 bases at V and 2 bases at J, with 10 bases between the two ends. The CDR3 DNA is TGCAGTGCTTCCTCAGAAGCCTACGAGCAGTACGTC. This translates into CSASSEAYEQYV.

The CDR3 sequence is CASSVTLSGNTIYF. The CDR3 nucleotides are TGTGCCAGCAGTGTTACTCTGTCGGGAAACACCATATATTTT. The V gene is TRBV6-1, the J gene TRBJ1-3, with D unclear. Germline V gene lookup returns CDR1 MNHNS and CDR2 SASEGT. V was clipped by 4 bases and J by 4 bases, with 11 bases between them. CDR3 length: 14 residues.

This clonotype has at least ten counts. The rearrangement uses TRBV7-9 and TRBJ1-5; 7 bases line up with TRBD1. Looked up from germline, CDR1 is SEHNR and CDR2 is FQNEAQ (reference sequence). V lost 4 bases and J lost 5; bases outside the gene matches: 8. This CDR3 comprises 15 residues. CDR3: CASSSTRQGHQPQHF. In nucleotides, the CDR3 is TGTGCCAGCAGCTCGACCCGACAGGGCCATCAGCCCCAGCATTTT.

This clonotype has more than one count but fewer than ten. This chain uses TRBV20-1 with TRBJ1-4, with D perhaps matching TRBD1 (5 bases). CDR1 and CDR2 (germline): DFQATT, SNEGSKA (reference sequence). The V end lost 0 bases, the J end lost 6 bases, and 11 bases lay between the germline ends. The CDR3 has 14 amino acids. The CDR3 DNA reads as TGCAGTGCTAGAGATTATCAGGGAGATGAAAAACTGTTTTTT. Translated, it gives CSARDYQGDEKLFF.

This clonotype was seen a few times. V gene TRBV20-1 combines with J gene TRBJ2-1, with 14 bases that match TRBD2. This CDR3 is 16 amino acids long. V lost 1 base to trimming and J lost 5 bases; unmatched junction nucleotides: 4. Germline V gene data show CDR1 as DFQATT and CDR2 as SNEGSKA (reference sequence). This CDR3 reads CSARGLGLAGDNEQFF. CDR3 coding DNA: TGCAGTGCTAGAGGCTTGGGACTAGCGGGGGACAATGAGCAGTTCTTC.

This clonotype was detected only a few times. The rearrangement links TRBV15 to TRBJ2-1; D may correspond to TRBD1 or TRBD2 (5 bases each). This CDR3 contains 16 residues. The V and J ends lost 4 bases and 8 bases respectively, with 21 bases between them. The V gene's germline CDR1 is LNHNV and CDR2 YYDKDF (reference sequence). CDR3 nucleotides: TGTGCCACCAGCACACCCGGGACCCGGAGGTTGGATGAGCAGTTCTTC. This encodes CATSTPGTRRLDEQFF.

The chain joins TRBV4-1 to TRBJ1-6; 8 nucleotides agree with TRBD1. CDR1 and CDR2 (germline): MGHRA, YSYEKL. The CDR3 extends over 18 amino acids. Trimming cost V 3 bases and J 0 bases; bases outside gene matches: 7. CDR3 sequence (DNA): TGCGCCAGCAGCCAGAGGACAGGGCTAAGCTCCTATAATTCACCCCTCCACTTT. Protein: CASSQRTGLSSYNSPLHF.